Below are 22 T cell receptor beta chains sequenced from a single sample in a study of type 1 and type 2 diabetes patients. Genomic DNA was the PCR template. Amplification of the beta chain CDR3 used 30 forward and 13 reverse multiplex primers. TCRdb called the multiplex PCR reads again in MiXCR, with one record for every CDR3 protein. The sample has 280,000 or so distinct CDR3 sequences, roughly 44% seen once. The sample consisted of peripheral blood mononuclear cells (PBMCs). The receptors here all came from a man aged 18-30 years with type 2 diabetes.

About this clonotype itself: A much larger clone differs from this one at a single base, so this may be a read error. The V and J genes are TRBV30 and TRBJ2-7; D is undetermined. The J call may be incorrect, as the DNA end agrees better with TRBJ2-1. Germline assignment: CDR1 GTSNPN and CDR2 SVGIG (reference sequence). This CDR3 comprises 12 residues. The CDR3 DNA follows: TGTGCCTGGAGTGTTACTAACTACGAGCAGTTCTTC. Translating it yields CAWSVTNYEQFF.

The chain joins TRBV30 to TRBJ1-4; 9 nucleotides line up with TRBD1. V lost 4 bases to trimming and J lost 8 bases; unmatched junction nucleotides: 11. CDR1 GTSNPN and CDR2 SVGIG come from the germline V gene (reference sequence). This CDR3 spans 15 amino acids. The CDR3 protein is CAWMGPGQGKEKLFF. DNA for the CDR3: TGTGCCTGGATGGGCCCGGGACAGGGAAAAGAAAAACTGTTTTTT.

V gene TRBV7-8 combines with J gene TRBJ2-7; 9 nucleotides match TRBD2. The CDR3 consists of 17 residues. CDR1 is SGHVS and CDR2 is FQNEAQ in the germline V gene. With 1 base clipped from V and 1 base from J, the junction kept 8 bases outside the gene matches. CDR3 nucleotides: TGTGCCAGCAGCTTAGGCAGCGGGGGGCCGGATTCCTACGAGCAGTACTTC. As protein: CASSLGSGGPDSYEQYF.

This clonotype was detected many times. This chain connects TRBV30 to TRBJ1-2; 10 bases are a match to TRBD1. V was pared by 1 base and J by 7 bases, with 9 bases of the junction left unmatched. Germline CDR1 GTSNPN, CDR2 SVGIG (reference sequence). This CDR3 spans 15 amino acids. The DNA of the CDR3 is TGTGCCTGGAGTGAGGGACAGGGGAACACGATTGGCTACACCTTC. Encoded protein: CAWSEGQGNTIGYTF.

The chain uses TRBV4-2 and TRBJ2-7, with TRBD2 identical over 10 bases. The V gene's germline CDR1 is LGHNA and CDR2 YNFKEQ. Germline trimming cut 1 base from V and 2 bases from J; bases unmatched to any gene: 2. This CDR3 comprises 15 residues. CDR3 in DNA: TGTGCCAGCAGCCAAGTTCTAGCGGGGGCCTACGAGCAGTACTTC. Amino acid sequence: CASSQVLAGAYEQYF.

The genes are TRBV20-1 and TRBJ2-3; D call uncertain. This CDR3 region has 11 residues. The germline gives CDR1 DFQATT, CDR2 SNEGSKA (reference sequence). The ends were cut back, 6 bases at V and 7 bases at J, with 11 bases in the middle. CDR3 loop: CSATDGYTQYF. The CDR3 coding sequence is TGCAGTGCAACAGACGGGTATACGCAGTATTTT.

This clonotype was recorded a few times. This chain uses TRBV5-1 with TRBJ1-6; unclear D gene. With 4 bases removed from V and 6 bases from J, the gap between germline ends came to 8 bases. The CDR3 consists of 13 residues. Germline CDR1 reads SGHRS; CDR2 reads YFSETQ. The CDR3 DNA sequence: TGCGCCAGCAGCCAGGACCTTAATTCACCCCTCCACTTT. The encoded protein is CASSQDLNSPLHF.

This clonotype was picked up many times. V usage is TRBV2 and J usage is TRBJ2-1; TRBD1 matches 11 bases. The V gene's germline CDR1 is SNHLY and CDR2 FYNNEI. V was clipped by 6 bases and J by 8 bases; unmatched bases: 3. The CDR3 runs to 13 residues. The CDR3 bases are TGTGCCAGCAGGGACAGGGGGCCGGATGAGCAGTTCTTC. Amino acid sequence: CASRDRGPDEQFF.

This clonotype was found a few times. The rearrangement joins TRBV7-2 to TRBJ2-1; no firm D call. This CDR3 has 18 residues. Trimming stripped 1 base from V and 3 bases from J, with 19 bases between. Germline CDR1 SGHTA, CDR2 FQGNSA. CDR3 sequence: CASSLVSVSGNRYNEQFF. CDR3 DNA sequence: TGTGCCAGCAGCTTAGTATCTGTGTCGGGTAACCGCTACAATGAGCAGTTCTTC.

V gene TRBV19 combines with J gene TRBJ2-7; a possible D gene is TRBD1 (6 bases). Deletions cut 3 bases from V and 0 bases from J, with 18 bases between. Germline V gene lookup returns CDR1 LNHDA and CDR2 SQIVND (reference sequence). The CDR3 extends over 17 amino acids. CDR3 bases: TGTGCCAGTAGTATCCCCCGGGACACAGGGCACTCCTACGAGCAGTACTTC. This translates into CASSIPRDTGHSYEQYF.

This chain connects TRBV6-5 to TRBJ2-7; TRBD1 is a possible D gene (6 bases). The CDR3 loop spans 14 amino acids. With 5 bases removed from V and 0 bases from J, the gap between germline ends came to 11 bases. Looked up from germline, CDR1 is MNHEY and CDR2 is SVGAGI. The CDR3 sequence is CASSADRSSYEQYF. CDR3 DNA: TGTGCCAGCAGTGCCGACAGGAGCTCCTACGAGCAGTACTTC.

This chain links TRBV7-3 with TRBJ2-7; no firm D call. Trimming took off 5 bases at V and 1 base at J, with 12 bases between the two ends. The CDR3 sequence is 14 residues long. In germline, CDR1 is SGHTA, CDR2 FQGTGA. The CDR3 loop reads CASSPSALSYEQYF. The CDR3 DNA reads as TGTGCCAGCAGCCCTTCGGCACTTTCCTACGAGCAGTACTTC.

A few counts support this clonotype. This chain links TRBV15 with TRBJ2-1; tentative D call: TRBD2 (6 bases). Germline V gene lookup returns CDR1 LNHNV and CDR2 YYDKDF (reference sequence). V shed 5 bases and J shed 5 bases, with 13 bases lying between them. CDR3 length equals 14 residues. The CDR3 spells CATSPQRRDNEQFF. The CDR3 DNA reads as TGTGCCACCAGCCCACAAAGGAGGGACAATGAGCAGTTCTTC.

DNA for the CDR3: TGCAGTGCTAAATTGACAGGGATGGCAGGCAATCAGCCCCAGCATTTT. It yields the protein CSAKLTGMAGNQPQHF. The chain links TRBV20-1 to TRBJ1-5; the match to TRBD1 covers 7 bases. J lost 2 bases, V lost 4 bases, and 11 bases had no gene match. Per germline, CDR1 DFQATT and CDR2 SNEGSKA (reference sequence). CDR3 length: 16 amino acids.

CDR3 coding DNA: TGTGCCAGTACCCAGACAGATTACACCGGGGAGCTGTTTTTT. Its protein is CASTQTDYTGELFF. This chain links TRBV19 with TRBJ2-2; a possible D gene is TRBD1 (5 bases). There are 14 residues in the CDR3. Germline assignment: CDR1 LNHDA and CDR2 SQIVND (reference sequence). V was cut by 7 bases and J by 3 bases, with 12 bases left in between.

The chain is built from TRBV12-5 and TRBJ2-7; TRBD1 might be the D (6 bases). This CDR3 is built from 13 residues. The V and J ends lost 6 bases and 4 bases respectively, with 13 bases between them. Germline loops: CDR1 LGHNT, CDR2 FRNRAP. The CDR3 bases are TGTGCTAGTGGACAGGGATTCGGTTACGAGCAGTACTTC. Amino acid sequence: CASGQGFGYEQYF.

This clonotype has more than one count but fewer than ten. The CDR3 region is CASSLGQGAENEQFF. In DNA form, the CDR3 reads TGTGCCAGCAGCTTAGGACAGGGGGCTGAAAATGAGCAGTTCTTC. The rearrangement joins TRBV13 to TRBJ2-1; 9 nucleotides match TRBD1. V lost 0 bases, J lost 7 bases, and 4 bases stayed unmatched. In germline, CDR1 is PRHDT, CDR2 FYEKMQ (reference sequence). CDR3 length: 15 amino acids.

V is TRBV7-3 and J is TRBJ1-1, with D possibly TRBD1 on 6 matching bases. With 5 bases removed from V and 6 bases from J, the gap between germline ends came to 10 bases. The CDR3 has 12 amino acids. Germline lookup yields CDR1 SGHTA and CDR2 FQGTGA. CDR3 amino acids: CASSQGGAEAFF. The CDR3 coding sequence is TGTGCCAGCAGCCAAGGGGGGGCTGAAGCTTTCTTT.

This rearrangement joins TRBV6-5 to TRBJ1-4, with TRBD1 matching over 7 bases. The germline V gene encodes CDR1 MNHEY and CDR2 SVGAGI. CDR3 length: 13 residues. V was pared by 6 bases and J by 6 bases, with 4 bases of the junction left unmatched. CDR3 region: CASRSTGHEKLFF. CDR3 sequence (DNA): TGTGCCAGCAGATCGACAGGGCATGAAAAACTGTTTTTT.

This clonotype came up a few times. The chain combines TRBV12-3 or TRBV12-4 with TRBJ2-7; no firm D call. The CDR3 has 11 residues. V was trimmed by 6 bases and J by 2 bases, leaving 5 bases between them. The CDR3 here is CASSFAYEQYF. CDR3 coding DNA: TGTGCCAGCAGCTTTGCCTACGAGCAGTACTTC.

This clonotype came up a few times. The CDR3 region has the DNA TGCAGCGTGGAGGGACTACAGAATGAGCAGTTCTTC. This codes for CSVEGLQNEQFF. The J gene is TRBJ2-1, the V gene TRBV29-1; 7 bases align to TRBD2. This CDR3 is 12 amino acids long. Germline V gives CDR1 SQVTM, CDR2 ANQGSEA. The V segment lost 6 bases and the J segment 7 bases; nucleotides outside the gene matches: 6.

V gene TRBV24-1 combines with J gene TRBJ2-5; TRBD1 or TRBD2 may be the D gene (5 bases each). The end of the DNA aligns better with TRBJ2-1, so the J call may be wrong. Germline-derived CDR1 and CDR2 are KGHDR and SFDVKD. The CDR3 covers 16 residues. CDR3 protein: CATSDLSGSNGNEQFF. The CDR3 DNA is TGTGCCACCAGTGATTTGTCAGGGAGCAATGGGAATGAGCAGTTCTTC.